Listed below are T cell receptor beta chains from one sample, sequenced in a study of cytomegalovirus exposure and HLA in healthy donors. The table came from immunoSEQ multiplex PCR; TCRdb's copy has only in-frame clones and leaves some out. The table has 150,000 or so clones, 74% seen once. Sequencing used PBMCs. These receptor sequences come from a man aged 18 to 35 in good health and CMV-seropositive. The CDR3 runs from the conserved cysteine through the conserved F or W. Each record gives: clone size, V gene, J gene, CDR3 protein. Size is stated for part of the rows, as once, few or many counts, or as a class when the clone is expanded.

>.|TRBV28|TRBJ2-7
CASSSDSYEQYF
>.|TRBV6-5|TRBJ2-7
CASAPGTLYEQYF
>.|TRBV5-1|TRBJ2-3
CASSLAPSSTDTQYF
>.|TRBV15|TRBJ2-7
CATSDGTVYEQYF
>few|TRBV5-4|TRBJ2-2
CASRSGAITGELFF
>.|TRBV21-1|TRBJ2-7
CASSKLGIRHEQYF
>.|TRBV4-1|TRBJ2-7
CASSHGTGPFYEQYF
>.|TRBV13|TRBJ2-2
CASSLFAGGPGTGELFF
>.|TRBV5-4|TRBJ2-6
CASSFIGRSSGANVLTF
>.|TRBV18|TRBJ1-1
CASSVGTGAGEAFF
>.|TRBV7-2|TRBJ2-6
CASSSWAIGAGANVLTF
>.|TRBV21-1|TRBJ1-4
CASSLHPKQTTNEKLFF
>.|TRBV6-1|TRBJ1-2
CASTSGVGGYTF
>.|TRBV7-3|TRBJ2-5
CASSPRASGETQYF
>few|TRBV5-1|TRBJ2-3
CASSYGTSEDTQYF
>.|TRBV6-5|TRBJ1-2
CASSRTVDYGYTF
>.|TRBV2|TRBJ2-1
CASSERGSYGNEQFF
>once|TRBV5-1|TRBJ2-1
CASSYTGDEQFF
>.|TRBV2|TRBJ2-7
CASSTRQVGGAQYF
>.|TRBV7-2|TRBJ2-7
CASSSTSGRPYEQYF
>few|TRBV6-1|TRBJ2-3
CASSPITDTQYF
>few|TRBV10-1|TRBJ1-4
CASSSRQGAVWEKLFF